Listed here are 3 T cell receptor beta chains from one sample, sequenced in a study of T cell responses to AZD1222 COVID-19 vaccine. The protocol was immunoSEQ multiplex PCR, while the TCRdb copy is restricted to in-frame clones and leaves out a portion. The table lists 100,000 to 150,000 clones, 93% of them singletons. This specimen was peripheral blood, taken on day 0 of AZD1222 vaccination. The receptor source for this set is an adult in good health.

The rearrangement uses TRBV10-3 and TRBJ1-1; no firm D call. Deletions cut 11 bases from V and 1 base from J, with 14 bases between. The CDR3 length is 13 residues. CDR1 is ENHRY, CDR2 SYGVKD, per germline. The CDR3 DNA sequence: TGTGCCGTCTCCATCGGGCAGAACACTGAAGCTTTCTTT. Amino acids: CAVSIGQNTEAFF.

The chain couples TRBV2 to TRBJ2-7, with a tentative D call TRBD1 (5 bases). There are 16 residues in the CDR3. V was shortened by 4 bases and J by 2 bases, with 18 bases between the two germline ends. The V gene's germline CDR1 is SNHLY and CDR2 FYNNEI. The CDR3 region has the DNA TGTGCCAGCAGTGGAAGACCCCGAGACAGTACCTACGAGCAGTACTTC. Translating it yields CASSGRPRDSTYEQYF.

This chain connects TRBV5-4 to TRBJ1-2; 9 bases fit TRBD1. Per the germline V gene, CDR1 is SGHNT and CDR2 is YYREEE (reference sequence). This CDR3 has 14 residues. Germline trimming cut 2 bases from V and 8 bases from J; bases unmatched to any gene: 7. The CDR3 DNA is TGTGCCAGCAGCTTCGAAAGGACAGGGGTCGGCTACACCTTC. This sequence encodes CASSFERTGVGYTF.